The 24 T cell receptor beta chains listed next were all sequenced from one sample in a study of blood T cell repertoires in COVID-19. Profiling relied on immunoSEQ multiplex PCR, and the TCRdb table lists in-frame clones only, not all of them. The sample has hundreds of thousands of clones, about 88% seen once. Sequencing was performed on PBMCs or T cells enriched from blood (not recorded which). These receptors all stem from a woman in her twenties or thirties who had recovered from COVID-19.

The chain has TRBV11-2 and TRBJ2-3; 9 bases are shared with TRBD2. Trimming removed 1 base from V and 2 bases from J; junction bases left unmatched: 7. Germline loops: CDR1 SGHAT, CDR2 FQNNGV. There are 17 residues in the CDR3. In nucleotides, the CDR3 is TGTGCCAGCAGCTTAGTAAGCGGGGGGCGTGACACAGATACGCAGTATTTT. The encoded protein is CASSLVSGGRDTDTQYF.

V is TRBV11-2 and J is TRBJ2-1, with D possibly being TRBD2 (6 bases). CDR1 is SGHAT and CDR2 is FQNNGV in the germline V gene. The CDR3 sequence is 15 residues long. Trimming shortened V by 2 bases and J by 1 base, and 9 bases separated the two germline ends. CDR3 DNA sequence: TGTGCCAGCAGCTTAACGGGGGAGTCCTACAATGAGCAGTTCTTC. Protein sequence: CASSLTGESYNEQFF.

CDR3 coding DNA: TGTGCCAGTAGAGGGCCAGGGTACGCTAATGAAAAACTGTTTTTT. Translation gives CASRGPGYANEKLFF. V and J are TRBV19 and TRBJ1-4; tentatively, D is TRBD1 (5 bases). Germline-derived CDR1 and CDR2 are LNHDA and SQIVND (reference sequence). The CDR3 extends over 15 amino acids. V gave up 6 bases and J gave up 3 bases, with 14 bases separating them.

The table lists this clone with a count of one. In DNA, the CDR3 is TGTGCCAGCAGCGCCCACAGTGGCGGCTACACCTTC. This translates into CASSAHSGGYTF. The chain carries TRBV7-2 and TRBJ1-2, with unresolved D. Deletions cut 5 bases from V and 8 bases from J, with 12 bases between. The CDR3 is made up of 12 amino acids. CDR1 and CDR2 (germline): SGHTA, FQGNSA.

J is TRBJ2-5 and V is TRBV4-1; possibly TRBD1 for D (6 bases). The CDR3 runs 16 residues. Germline CDR1 and CDR2: MGHRA and YSYEKL. Deletions cut 3 bases from V and 5 bases from J, with 19 bases between. This CDR3 is CASSHWLGGGGETQYF. DNA for the CDR3: TGCGCCAGCAGCCACTGGCTCGGCGGTGGGGGCGAGACCCAGTACTTC.

The rearrangement joins TRBV24-1 to TRBJ1-5, with 8 bases that match TRBD1. V was pared by 5 bases and J by 3 bases, with 8 bases of the junction left unmatched. The CDR3 extends over 16 amino acids. Germline lookup yields CDR1 KGHDR and CDR2 SFDVKD. The CDR3 nucleotides are TGTGCCACCAGTGCAGGGACAGGTGGGATCAATCAGCCCCAGCATTTT. This gives the protein CATSAGTGGINQPQHF.

V and J are TRBV11-2 and TRBJ1-1; D is possibly TRBD1 (6 bases). Per germline, CDR1 SGHAT and CDR2 FQNNGV. V dropped 5 bases and J dropped 1 base, with 23 bases sitting between them. This CDR3 is built from 18 residues. The CDR3 DNA follows: TGTGCCAGCAGCCCCGTCAGAACCCCCTCCAGGGGGAACACTGAAGCTTTCTTT. Residues: CASSPVRTPSRGNTEAFF.

J is TRBJ2-2 and V is TRBV10-1; 8 bases match TRBD2. The germline CDR1 and CDR2 sequences are WNHNN and SYGVQD (reference sequence). With V trimmed by 7 bases and J by 0 bases, 4 bases remained unmatched. The CDR3 extends over 15 amino acids. CDR3 in DNA: TGCGCCAGCATCCGGGGGGGCCCGAACACCGGGGAGCTGTTTTTT. Translated, it gives CASIRGGPNTGELFF.

This clone was counted between two and nine times. The rearrangement links TRBV29-1 to TRBJ2-1, with TRBD1 identical over 8 bases. J lost 1 base, V lost 5 bases, and 4 bases had no gene match. The germline V gene has CDR1 SQVTM and CDR2 ANQGSEA. The CDR3 is 14 residues long. As DNA, the CDR3 is TGCAGCGTTCTCGGACAGGGATCCTACAATGAGCAGTTCTTC. Protein: CSVLGQGSYNEQFF.

The chain uses TRBV30 and TRBJ1-5; 7 bases agree with TRBD1. V dropped 2 bases and J dropped 7; count of bases not matched to a gene: 8. The germline gives CDR1 GTSNPN, CDR2 SVGIG (reference sequence). The CDR3 covers 14 residues. CDR3 bases: TGTGCCTGGAGTACGCGACAGGGCCGCCAGCCCCAGCATTTT. Residues: CAWSTRQGRQPQHF.

This chain links TRBV10-3 with TRBJ1-4; 7 bases align to TRBD1. This CDR3 has 14 residues. Trimming cost V 4 bases and J 5 bases; bases outside gene matches: 4. The germline CDR1 and CDR2 sequences are ENHRY and SYGVKD. The CDR3 bases are TGTGCCATCAGTGCCAGGGGGGCCAATGAAAAACTGTTTTTT. Protein product: CAISARGANEKLFF.

The chain has TRBV5-1 and TRBJ2-2; D may be TRBD1 (5 bases). From germline, CDR1 is SGHRS and CDR2 YFSETQ. Deletions cut 0 bases from V and 2 bases from J, with 14 bases between. The CDR3 has 17 amino acids. CDR3 sequence reads: CASSLAPQGQNTGELFF. The CDR3 DNA is TGCGCCAGCAGCTTGGCCCCCCAGGGTCAAAACACCGGGGAGCTGTTTTTT.

V and J are TRBV6-6 and TRBJ1-5; 8 bases line up with TRBD1. Unmatched junction bases numbered 9, after V lost 6 bases and J lost 2 bases. Germline CDR1 is MNHNY and CDR2 is SVGAGI (reference sequence). The CDR3 consists of 16 residues. CDR3: CASSRAPDRGNQPQHF. The CDR3 DNA sequence: TGTGCCAGCAGCCGAGCCCCGGACAGGGGCAATCAGCCCCAGCATTTT.

The chain links TRBV18 to TRBJ1-6, with D unclear. CDR3 length: 14 amino acids. From germline, CDR1 is KGHSH and CDR2 LQKENI. V was shortened by 2 bases and J by 9 bases, with 11 bases between the two germline ends. The CDR3 nucleotides are TGTGCCAGCTCACCAGTTGGTCCCGGTTCACCCCTCCACTTT. This sequence encodes CASSPVGPGSPLHF.

This rearrangement joins TRBV18 to TRBJ1-1, with TRBD1 matching 8 bases. The CDR3 extends over 16 amino acids. CDR1 and CDR2 (germline): KGHSH, LQKENI. Trimming removed 2 bases from V and 6 bases from J; junction bases left unmatched: 11. The DNA for the CDR3 is TGTGCCAGCTCACCAACCATCTCAGGGGGCGATCCTGAAGCTTTCTTT. Protein product: CASSPTISGGDPEAFF.

The gene calls are TRBV6-2 or TRBV6-3 and TRBJ2-1, with D perhaps TRBD1 (6 bases). The germline V and J ends were trimmed by 5 bases and 4 bases, with 18 bases remaining between them. The CDR3 is 16 residues long. Germline CDR1 and CDR2: MNHEY and SVGEGT. The CDR3 here is CASSTRSGHPYNEQFF. The CDR3 DNA follows: TGTGCCAGCAGTACCCGATCGGGACACCCTTACAATGAGCAGTTCTTC.

This chain uses TRBV2 with TRBJ2-7, with TRBD2 as a possible D gene (5 bases). V lost 3 bases and J 0 bases, leaving 12 bases between the germline ends. Per germline, CDR1 SNHLY and CDR2 FYNNEI. This CDR3 has 15 residues. CDR3 sequence (DNA): TGTGCCAGCAGTGAGAGACGGGATTACTCCTACGAGCAGTACTTC. Its protein is CASSERRDYSYEQYF.

J is TRBJ2-7 and V is TRBV19; a possible D gene is TRBD1 (6 bases). The germline V gene encodes CDR1 LNHDA and CDR2 SQIVND (reference sequence). Trimming left V 7 bases short and J 4 bases short, with 14 bases between. CDR3 size: 13 residues. The CDR3 loop reads CASTKGTQYEQYF. In nucleotides, the CDR3 is TGTGCCAGTACCAAAGGGACACAATACGAGCAGTACTTC.

The chain combines TRBV5-1 with TRBJ2-5; perhaps TRBD1 as D (6 bases). Germline CDR1 reads SGHRS; CDR2 reads YFSETQ. The V and J ends lost 4 bases and 1 base respectively, with 14 bases between them. The CDR3 runs to 15 residues. CDR3 amino acids: CASSVATGSQETQYF. CDR3 DNA: TGCGCCAGCAGCGTCGCCACAGGGTCCCAAGAGACCCAGTACTTC.

This clone turned up a few times. The gene calls are TRBV10-3 and TRBJ2-7; TRBD2 matches at 9 bases. Germline V gene data show CDR1 as ENHRY and CDR2 as SYGVKD. The CDR3 consists of 16 residues. Losses at the gene ends were 0 bases for V and 3 bases for J; bases not matched to a gene: 6. The CDR3 protein is CAISESVAGALYEQYF. DNA of the CDR3: TGTGCCATCAGTGAGTCGGTAGCGGGGGCCCTCTACGAGCAGTACTTC.

The J gene is TRBJ1-5, the V gene TRBV24-1; D may be TRBD1 (5 bases). The ends were cut back, 5 bases at V and 2 bases at J, with 9 bases in the middle. The CDR3 sequence is 14 residues long. Germline lookup yields CDR1 KGHDR and CDR2 SFDVKD. The CDR3 nucleotides are TGTGCCACCAGTGGCCAGGGCGGCAATCAGCCCCAGCATTTT. This codes for CATSGQGGNQPQHF.

The J gene is TRBJ2-7, the V gene TRBV24-1; D uncertain. Germline V gene data show CDR1 as KGHDR and CDR2 as SFDVKD. This CDR3 is built from 19 residues. V lost 4 bases and J lost 1, with 25 bases in between. The CDR3 DNA sequence: TGTGCCACCAGTGAGTATGACAAAACCTCGACCCCTGAATCCTACGAGCAGTACTTC. Its protein is CATSEYDKTSTPESYEQYF.

The chain joins TRBV9 to TRBJ2-2; TRBD1 is a possible D gene (6 bases). This CDR3 is built from 15 residues. Deletions cut 4 bases from V and 4 bases from J, with 14 bases between. In germline, CDR1 is SGDLS, CDR2 YYNGEE. This CDR3 is CASSRTGIGTGELFF. The CDR3 bases are TGTGCCAGCAGCCGTACAGGGATCGGCACCGGGGAGCTGTTTTTT.

Written as DNA, the CDR3 is TGTGCCTGGAGTATTACTCCCTCTCGGAATGAGCAGTTCTTC. It codes for CAWSITPSRNEQFF. The chain couples TRBV30 to TRBJ2-1; D is undetermined. V lost 2 bases, J lost 7 bases, and 15 bases lay in between. Germline loops: CDR1 GTSNPN, CDR2 SVGIG (reference sequence). The CDR3 spans 14 residues. Based on the CDR3 plus reference TRBV30 and TRBJ2-1, the full variable domain is SQTIHQWPATLVQPVGSPLSLECTVEGTSNPNLYWYRQAAGRGLQLLFYSVGIGQISSEVPQNLSASRPQDRQFILSSKKLLLSDSGFYLCAWSITPSRNEQFFGPGTRLTVL.